This T cell receptor (beta chain) is drawn from a study of blood T cell repertoires in COVID-19. In the study overall: Donors in the United States, Italy and Spain gave samples during acute or convalescent COVID-19. PBMCs, B-cell-depleted T cells, or T cells provided the cDNA or gDNA that made up the material.

Trimming pared 2 bases from V and 7 bases from J, leaving 11 bases between. The CDR3 spans 13 residues. CDR1 and CDR2 (germline): MDHEN, SYDVKM. As handled by the study authors: Reference gene primer amplification yielded estimated nucleated cell counts. Assay: immunoSEQ multiplex PCR; the TCRdb copy retains only in-frame clones and omits some. V and J calls and clone size are copied from that table; D and trimming were computed from the DNA. This table has approximately 380,000 clones, around 85% appearing once. The sample consisted of peripheral blood. The sequence was obtained from a woman between 18 and 30 years old with acute or convalescent COVID-19. This sequence joins TRBV28 and TRBJ2-5; D is perhaps TRBD1 (7 bases). CDR3 bases: TGTGCCAGCAGTTTACAGGGGGGAGCGACCCAGTACTTC. This encodes CASSLQGGATQYF.